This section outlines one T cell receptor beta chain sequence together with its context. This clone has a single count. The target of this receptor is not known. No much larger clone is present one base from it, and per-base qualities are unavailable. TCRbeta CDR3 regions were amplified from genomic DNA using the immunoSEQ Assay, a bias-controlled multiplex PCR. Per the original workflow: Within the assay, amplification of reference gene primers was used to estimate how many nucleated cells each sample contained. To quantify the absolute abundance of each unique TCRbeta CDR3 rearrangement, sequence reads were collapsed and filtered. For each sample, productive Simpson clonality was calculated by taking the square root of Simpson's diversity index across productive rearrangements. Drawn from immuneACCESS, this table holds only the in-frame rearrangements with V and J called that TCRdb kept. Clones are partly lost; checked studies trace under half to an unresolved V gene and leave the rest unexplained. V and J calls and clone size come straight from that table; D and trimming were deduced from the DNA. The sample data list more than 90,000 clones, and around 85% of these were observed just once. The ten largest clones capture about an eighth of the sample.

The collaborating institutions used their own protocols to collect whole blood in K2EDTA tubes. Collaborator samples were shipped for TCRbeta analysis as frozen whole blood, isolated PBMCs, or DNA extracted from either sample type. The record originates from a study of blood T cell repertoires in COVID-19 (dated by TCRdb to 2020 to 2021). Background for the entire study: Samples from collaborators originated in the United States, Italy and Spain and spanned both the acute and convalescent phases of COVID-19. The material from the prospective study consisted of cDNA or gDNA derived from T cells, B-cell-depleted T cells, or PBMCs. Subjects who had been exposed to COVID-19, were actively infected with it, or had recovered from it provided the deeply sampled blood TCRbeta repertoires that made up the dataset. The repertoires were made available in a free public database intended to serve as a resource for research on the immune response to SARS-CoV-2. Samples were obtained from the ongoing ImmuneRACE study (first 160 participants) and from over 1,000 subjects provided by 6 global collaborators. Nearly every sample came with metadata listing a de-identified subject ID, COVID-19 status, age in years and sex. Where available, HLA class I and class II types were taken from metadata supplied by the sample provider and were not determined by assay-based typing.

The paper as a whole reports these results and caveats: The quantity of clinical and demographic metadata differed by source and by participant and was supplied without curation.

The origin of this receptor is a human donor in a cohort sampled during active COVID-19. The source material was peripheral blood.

The nucleotide sequence is given as TGTGCCAGCAGCCCAGGGGAACAGCACCTCTACGAGCAGTACTTC. It is translated as CASSPGEQHLYEQYF. This sequence uses TRBV9 and TRBJ2-7; the best D guess is TRBD1, with 6 bases matching. Its CDR3 holds 15 amino acids, cysteine through phenylalanine. Left in the record is the CDR3 DNA by itself, 45 bases read in frame from the first base. V lost 4 bases and J lost 3 bases; the stretch between them is 17 bases long. Via the germline V gene, CDR1 is SGDLS and CDR2 YYNGEE.